This is a list of T cell receptor beta chains from one sample in a study of blood T cell repertoires in COVID-19. Profiling relied on immunoSEQ multiplex PCR, and the TCRdb table lists in-frame clones only, not all of them. The sample carries roughly 300,000 clones, 87% recorded once. The sample comprised peripheral blood. The receptors were gathered from a woman aged 45-59 years who had recovered from COVID-19. The CDR3 runs from the conserved cysteine through the conserved F or W. The D gene is left open where the match is weak. Clone size, where shown, is once, few, many, or a class for clones that have expanded.

J gene: TRBJ2-5; D gene: .; V gene: TRBV6-1; clone size: .; CDR3 DNA: TGTGCCAGCAGTGAAGCAGGGGTTGAGACCCAGTACTTC; CDR3 protein: CASSEAGVETQYF
J gene: TRBJ2-2; D gene: .; V gene: TRBV11-3; clone size: .; CDR3 DNA: TGTGCCAGCAGCTTAGGGCTAGCCGGGGAGCTGTTTTTT; CDR3 protein: CASSLGLAGELFF
J gene: TRBJ2-7; D gene: .; V gene: TRBV2; clone size: .; CDR3 DNA: TGTGCCAGCATACTAGGGACTTATTCCGGGTACGAGCAGTACTTC; CDR3 protein: CASILGTYSGYEQYF
J gene: TRBJ1-5; D gene: .; V gene: TRBV19; clone size: .; CDR3 DNA: TGTGCCAGTAGTATAGGTGGGGAGGGCCTGATGCCCCAGCATTTT; CDR3 protein: CASSIGGEGLMPQHF
J gene: TRBJ2-5; D gene: .; V gene: TRBV11-2; clone size: .; CDR3 DNA: TGTGCCAGCAGCTTAGATCCGGGGAGTCAAGAGACCCAGTACTTC; CDR3 protein: CASSLDPGSQETQYF
J gene: TRBJ2-1; D gene: TRBD2; V gene: TRBV11-3; clone size: .; CDR3 DNA: TGTGCCAGCAGCTTACGGGGGGTTTCAGAGGATGAGCAGTTCTTC; CDR3 protein: CASSLRGVSEDEQFF
J gene: TRBJ2-3; D gene: TRBD2; V gene: TRBV7-2; clone size: .; CDR3 DNA: TGTGCCAGCAGCTACAGCGGGGTGGCAGATACGCAGTATTTT; CDR3 protein: CASSYSGVADTQYF
J gene: TRBJ1-5; D gene: .; V gene: TRBV4-2; clone size: .; CDR3 DNA: TGTGCCAGCAGCCAAGATTTCGCGGGGATCCAGCCCCAGCATTTT; CDR3 protein: CASSQDFAGIQPQHF
J gene: TRBJ2-3; D gene: .; V gene: TRBV28; clone size: .; CDR3 DNA: TGTGCCAGCAGGGAGAGAGGGAGCACAGATACGCAGTATTTT; CDR3 protein: CASRERGSTDTQYF
J gene: TRBJ1-4; D gene: .; V gene: TRBV12-3/TRBV12-4; clone size: .; CDR3 DNA: TGTGCCAGCAGCCTCAGGGTGAATGAAAAACTGTTTTTT; CDR3 protein: CASSLRVNEKLFF
J gene: TRBJ2-2; D gene: TRBD2; V gene: TRBV2; clone size: .; CDR3 DNA: TGTGCCAGCAGTATAGCGGGAGGGGCCGGGGAGCTGTTTTTT; CDR3 protein: CASSIAGGAGELFF
J gene: TRBJ2-7; D gene: .; V gene: TRBV19; clone size: .; CDR3 DNA: TGTGCCAGTAGTACGGACAGCTCCTACGAGCAGTACTTC; CDR3 protein: CASSTDSSYEQYF
J gene: TRBJ2-7; D gene: .; V gene: TRBV6-5; clone size: .; CDR3 DNA: TGTGCCAGCAGTACCGGACAGTTTGCTTTCGAGCAGTACTTC; CDR3 protein: CASSTGQFAFEQYF
J gene: TRBJ1-2; D gene: TRBD1; V gene: TRBV7-2; clone size: .; CDR3 DNA: TGTGCCAGCAGCTTAGTCACAGGGGATGGCTACACCTTC; CDR3 protein: CASSLVTGDGYTF
J gene: TRBJ1-1; D gene: .; V gene: TRBV12-3/TRBV12-4; clone size: .; CDR3 DNA: TGTGCCAGCAGTTTGCAGGAGAACACTGAAGCTTTCTTT; CDR3 protein: CASSLQENTEAFF
J gene: TRBJ1-2; D gene: .; V gene: TRBV10-3; clone size: .; CDR3 DNA: TGTGCCATCAGTGGAAGGGCGAGAGATGGTCGGAGAGGACTCGGTGGCTACACCTTC; CDR3 protein: CAISGRARDGRRGLGGYTF
J gene: TRBJ2-6; D gene: .; V gene: TRBV6-5; clone size: .; CDR3 DNA: TGTGCCAGCAGTCCACAGCATACTGGGGCCAACGTCCTGACTTTC; CDR3 protein: CASSPQHTGANVLTF
J gene: TRBJ2-2; D gene: .; V gene: TRBV7-7; clone size: few; CDR3 DNA: TGTGCTAGCAGCCGTGACAGAACCTCGAACACCGGGGAGCTGTTTTTT; CDR3 protein: CASSRDRTSNTGELFF
J gene: TRBJ2-7; D gene: TRBD1; V gene: TRBV7-2; clone size: .; CDR3 DNA: TGTGCCAGCAGCTCGTCTGGACAGGGGTTGGAGCAGTACTTC; CDR3 protein: CASSSSGQGLEQYF
J gene: TRBJ2-1; D gene: TRBD2; V gene: TRBV30; clone size: .; CDR3 DNA: TGTGCCTGGAGTTTTCCCCTGACGGGGGGCTACAATGAGCAGTTCTTC; CDR3 protein: CAWSFPLTGGYNEQFF
J gene: TRBJ2-7; D gene: TRBD1; V gene: TRBV11-2; clone size: .; CDR3 DNA: TGTGCCAGCAGCTCCCCGGGACAGGGGGCTGCCTACGAGCAGTACTTC; CDR3 protein: CASSSPGQGAAYEQYF
J gene: TRBJ1-1; D gene: .; V gene: TRBV27; clone size: once; CDR3 DNA: TGTGCCAGCAGTTACTTGGACAGACGGACTGAAGCTTTCTTT; CDR3 protein: CASSYLDRRTEAFF
J gene: TRBJ1-3; D gene: .; V gene: TRBV29-1; clone size: .; CDR3 DNA: TGCAGCGTCACCCAGGCAGGGGCGAAATCCACCATATATTTT; CDR3 protein: CSVTQAGAKSTIYF
J gene: TRBJ2-7; D gene: TRBD2; V gene: TRBV27; clone size: .; CDR3 DNA: TGTGCCAGCAGTTATAGCGGGGGGGTTGCCTACGAGCAGTACTTC; CDR3 protein: CASSYSGGVAYEQYF
J gene: TRBJ2-3; D gene: TRBD2; V gene: TRBV5-1; clone size: once; CDR3 DNA: TGCGCCAGCTGTTCGACTAGCGGCACAGATACGCAGTATTTT; CDR3 protein: CASCSTSGTDTQYF
J gene: TRBJ2-1; D gene: TRBD2; V gene: TRBV27; clone size: once; CDR3 DNA: TGTGCCAGCAGGCCCGGGACTAGCGGGGGGGCCTGGCAGTTCTTC; CDR3 protein: CASRPGTSGGAWQFF
J gene: TRBJ1-3; D gene: .; V gene: TRBV7-2; clone size: .; CDR3 DNA: TGTGCCAGCAGCTCCCCCACAGGGCTTGGAAACACCATATATTTT; CDR3 protein: CASSSPTGLGNTIYF
J gene: TRBJ2-7; D gene: TRBD1; V gene: TRBV6-2/TRBV6-3; clone size: .; CDR3 DNA: TGTGCCAGCAGCCAGGCCGGGACAGGGTGGTACGAGCAGTACTTC; CDR3 protein: CASSQAGTGWYEQYF
J gene: TRBJ2-1; D gene: TRBD1; V gene: TRBV28; clone size: .; CDR3 DNA: TGTGCCAGCAGTCTTTCCGGGACAGAGTACAATGAGCAGTTCTTC; CDR3 protein: CASSLSGTEYNEQFF
J gene: TRBJ2-3; D gene: .; V gene: TRBV11-2; clone size: .; CDR3 DNA: TGTGCCAGCAGCCCCGTTGGGGGCGGCGCAGATACGCAGTATTTT; CDR3 protein: CASSPVGGGADTQYF
J gene: TRBJ1-3; D gene: .; V gene: TRBV30; clone size: .; CDR3 DNA: TGTGCCTGGACTGGCGGGAGCTCTGGAAACACCATATATTTT; CDR3 protein: CAWTGGSSGNTIYF
J gene: TRBJ1-1; D gene: .; V gene: TRBV4-3; clone size: .; CDR3 DNA: TGCGCCAGCAGCCAAGTCCCGACAGATGAAGCTTTCTTT; CDR3 protein: CASSQVPTDEAFF
J gene: TRBJ1-6; D gene: .; V gene: TRBV28; clone size: .; CDR3 DNA: TGTGCCAGCACCCCCGGCGGGGCTCATTCACCCCTCCACTTT; CDR3 protein: CASTPGGAHSPLHF
J gene: TRBJ1-3; D gene: .; V gene: TRBV30; clone size: .; CDR3 DNA: TGTGCCTGGAGTGCAGGTATCTCTGGAAACACCATATATTTT; CDR3 protein: CAWSAGISGNTIYF
J gene: TRBJ2-5; D gene: .; V gene: TRBV19; clone size: .; CDR3 DNA: TGTGCCAGTAGTATACCCTGGGACAACCAAGAGACCCAGTACTTC; CDR3 protein: CASSIPWDNQETQYF
J gene: TRBJ1-1; D gene: TRBD1; V gene: TRBV6-1; clone size: .; CDR3 DNA: TGTGCCAGCAGTGAACACAGGGGTAACACTGAAGCTTTCTTT; CDR3 protein: CASSEHRGNTEAFF
J gene: TRBJ1-6; D gene: .; V gene: TRBV4-3; clone size: .; CDR3 DNA: TGCGCCAGCAGCCAAGGTTCCGGTAGTAGGCGGAATTCACCCCTCCACTTT; CDR3 protein: CASSQGSGSRRNSPLHF
J gene: TRBJ2-2; D gene: TRBD1; V gene: TRBV28; clone size: .; CDR3 DNA: TGTGCCAGCAGTCTACAGGGGGGCTTCTCCGGGGAGCTGTTTTTT; CDR3 protein: CASSLQGGFSGELFF
J gene: TRBJ2-1; D gene: .; V gene: TRBV18; clone size: .; CDR3 DNA: TGTGCCAGCTCACCAGTTCTTCTGAGCTCCTACAATGAGCAGTTCTTC; CDR3 protein: CASSPVLLSSYNEQFF
J gene: TRBJ1-1; D gene: TRBD1; V gene: TRBV30; clone size: .; CDR3 DNA: TGTGCCTGGAGTGTAAAGGGGACAGGGTGGACTGAAGCTTTCTTT; CDR3 protein: CAWSVKGTGWTEAFF
J gene: TRBJ1-2; D gene: TRBD1; V gene: TRBV6-6; clone size: .; CDR3 DNA: TGTGCCAGCAGGTTCACAGGGGTGGAAGGCTACACCTTC; CDR3 protein: CASRFTGVEGYTF
J gene: TRBJ2-1; D gene: TRBD2; V gene: TRBV28; clone size: .; CDR3 DNA: TGTGCCAGCAGGGCGGGGGGCCGTTACAATGAGCAGTTCTTC; CDR3 protein: CASRAGGRYNEQFF
J gene: TRBJ1-1; D gene: .; V gene: TRBV28; clone size: once; CDR3 DNA: TGTGCCAGCAGTTTAGCTAGGAACACTGAAGCTTTCTTT; CDR3 protein: CASSLARNTEAFF
J gene: TRBJ2-3; D gene: .; V gene: TRBV19; clone size: .; CDR3 DNA: TGTGCCATCTCAGGTGGTAACAGGGCAGATACGCAGTATTTT; CDR3 protein: CAISGGNRADTQYF
J gene: TRBJ2-2; D gene: .; V gene: TRBV19; clone size: .; CDR3 DNA: TGTGCCAGTAGAAAACGGCGGGAAAGCGGGGAGCTGTTTTTT; CDR3 protein: CASRKRRESGELFF
J gene: TRBJ1-1; D gene: .; V gene: TRBV5-6; clone size: .; CDR3 DNA: TGTGCCAGCAGCTTGGGGTTGCCGAGGACTGAAGCTTTCTTT; CDR3 protein: CASSLGLPRTEAFF
J gene: TRBJ1-1; D gene: .; V gene: TRBV29-1; clone size: .; CDR3 DNA: TGCAGCGTTGTCACAGTGAACACTGAAGCTTTCTTT; CDR3 protein: CSVVTVNTEAFF
J gene: TRBJ2-5; D gene: .; V gene: TRBV4-3; clone size: .; CDR3 DNA: TGCGCCAGCAGCCAAGATAGGATCGGGTGGACGGGGGAGACCCAGTACTTC; CDR3 protein: CASSQDRIGWTGETQYF
J gene: TRBJ2-1; D gene: .; V gene: TRBV15; clone size: once; CDR3 DNA: TGTGCCACCAGCAGGTACACCGATGCGCAGTTCTTC; CDR3 protein: CATSRYTDAQFF
J gene: TRBJ1-4; D gene: .; V gene: TRBV4-1; clone size: .; CDR3 DNA: TGCGCCAGCAGCCAAGAACCCGCCGGGGGAACTAATGAAAAACTGTTTTTT; CDR3 protein: CASSQEPAGGTNEKLFF
J gene: TRBJ1-2; D gene: TRBD1; V gene: TRBV4-3; clone size: .; CDR3 DNA: TGCGCCAGCAGCCGAACACAGGGGGCTGCTGGCTACACCTTC; CDR3 protein: CASSRTQGAAGYTF
J gene: TRBJ1-2; D gene: .; V gene: TRBV28; clone size: .; CDR3 DNA: TGTGCCAGCAGTGACAGTTCTGGCTACACCTTC; CDR3 protein: CASSDSSGYTF
J gene: TRBJ1-2; D gene: TRBD1; V gene: TRBV6-5; clone size: .; CDR3 DNA: TGTGCCAGCAGTTACTCATCGGACAGGAACTATGGCTACACCTTC; CDR3 protein: CASSYSSDRNYGYTF
J gene: TRBJ1-1; D gene: .; V gene: TRBV30; clone size: .; CDR3 DNA: TGTGCCTGGAGTGTCCGAACGAGGGCTTTCTTT; CDR3 protein: CAWSVRTRAFF
J gene: TRBJ2-1; D gene: .; V gene: TRBV10-1; clone size: .; CDR3 DNA: TGCGCCAGCAGAGGACAGCTGCGGGCCCCCAACTACAATGAGCAGTTCTTC; CDR3 protein: CASRGQLRAPNYNEQFF
J gene: TRBJ1-1; D gene: .; V gene: TRBV20-1; clone size: few; CDR3 DNA: TGCAGTGGCTCAGAGAACACTGAAGCTTTCTTT; CDR3 protein: CSGSENTEAFF
J gene: TRBJ2-7; D gene: TRBD2; V gene: TRBV15; clone size: .; CDR3 DNA: TGTGCCACCAGCCCTGGCGGGCGGGAGACCTACGAGCAGTACTTC; CDR3 protein: CATSPGGRETYEQYF
J gene: TRBJ2-1; D gene: TRBD1; V gene: TRBV3-1/TRBV3-2; clone size: .; CDR3 DNA: TGTGCCAGCAGCCAATGGGCCACCGGGACAGGGGGCAATGAGCAGTTCTTC; CDR3 protein: CASSQWATGTGGNEQFF
J gene: TRBJ2-2; D gene: .; V gene: TRBV6-5; clone size: .; CDR3 DNA: TGTGCCAGCAGTCACCCCGGCGGGGAGCTGTTTTTT; CDR3 protein: CASSHPGGELFF